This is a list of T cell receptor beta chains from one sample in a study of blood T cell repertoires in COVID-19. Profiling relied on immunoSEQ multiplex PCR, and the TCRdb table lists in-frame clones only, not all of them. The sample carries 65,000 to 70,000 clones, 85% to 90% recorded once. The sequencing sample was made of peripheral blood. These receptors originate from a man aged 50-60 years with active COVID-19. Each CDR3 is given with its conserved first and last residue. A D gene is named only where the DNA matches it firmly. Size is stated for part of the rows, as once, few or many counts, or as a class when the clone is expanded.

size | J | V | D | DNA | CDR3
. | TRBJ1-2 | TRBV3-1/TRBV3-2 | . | TGTGCCAGCAGCCAAGAGACTCGCTATGGCTACACCTTC | CASSQETRYGYTF
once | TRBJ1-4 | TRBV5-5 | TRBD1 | TGTGCCAGCAGCACCGCAGGACAGGATAATGAAAAACTGTTTTTT | CASSTAGQDNEKLFF
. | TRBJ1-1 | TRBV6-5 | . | TGTGCCAGCAGGCAATACAGGGTGTGGGGGAACACTTTT | CASRQYRVWGNTF
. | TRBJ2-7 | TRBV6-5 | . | TGTGCCAGCAGACAGGGTTCCTACGAGCAGTACTTC | CASRQGSYEQYF
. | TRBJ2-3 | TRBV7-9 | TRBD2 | TGTGCCAGCAGCTTAGCCGGGACTAGCGGTACAGATACGCAGTATTTT | CASSLAGTSGTDTQYF
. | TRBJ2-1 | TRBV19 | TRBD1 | TGTGCCAGTAGTACCCGGACAGGGGGGAGATCCTCCTACAATGAGCAGTTCTTC | CASSTRTGGRSSYNEQFF
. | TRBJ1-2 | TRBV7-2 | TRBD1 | TGTGCCAGCAGCTTGAGGGGGCCTTATGGCTACACCTTC | CASSLRGPYGYTF
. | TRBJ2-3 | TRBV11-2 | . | TGTGCCAGCTCCACGGGCCATGGGACTCCAGGGGATACGCAGTATTTT | CASSTGHGTPGDTQYF
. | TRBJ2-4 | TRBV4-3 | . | TGCGCCAGCAGCCAAGGCCCAGGACGCCGGGAGAGTAAAAACATTCAGTACTTC | CASSQGPGRRESKNIQYF
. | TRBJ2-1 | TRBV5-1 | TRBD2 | TGCGCCAGCAGGTCTAGCGGGACACTCTACAATGAGCAGTTCTTC | CASRSSGTLYNEQFF
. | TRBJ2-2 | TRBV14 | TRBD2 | TGTGCCAGCAGCCAAGATAGTAGCGGGAGGGCTGCCGGGGAGCTGTTTTTT | CASSQDSSGRAAGELFF
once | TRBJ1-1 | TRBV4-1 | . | TGCGCCAGCAGCCAATCGGGTACCGGCCTTGGAAAGAACACTGAAGCTTTCTTT | CASSQSGTGLGKNTEAFF
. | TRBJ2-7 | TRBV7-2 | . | TGTGCCAGCAGCCTTACAGGGAATGAGCAGTACTTC | CASSLTGNEQYF
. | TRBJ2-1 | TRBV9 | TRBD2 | TGTGCCAGCAGCCCGGGCCGCGGGGGGTGGGATTCCAATGAGCAGTTCTTC | CASSPGRGGWDSNEQFF
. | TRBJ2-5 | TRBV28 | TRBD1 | TGTGCCAGCAGCCGACGGAGATGGGACAGCCAGTACCAAGAGACCCAGTACTTC | CASSRRRWDSQYQETQYF
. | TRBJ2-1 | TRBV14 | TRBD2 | TGTGCCAGCAGCCCCTGGGGGGGAATCGGGCAGTTCTTC | CASSPWGGIGQFF
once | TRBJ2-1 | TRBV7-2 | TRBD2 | TGTGCCAGCAGCTTAGGACTAGCGGGAGTTAATGAGCAGTTCTTC | CASSLGLAGVNEQFF
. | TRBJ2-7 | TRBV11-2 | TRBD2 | TGTGCCAGCAGCCCTTGGGACCGGGACTACGCAAAGAGGTTCCTGTACTTC | CASSPWDRDYAKRFLYF
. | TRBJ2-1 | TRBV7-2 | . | TGTGCCAGCAGCTTAAACGGGCGAGGGTCCGATGAGCAGTTCTTC | CASSLNGRGSDEQFF
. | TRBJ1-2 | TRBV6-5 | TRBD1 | TGTGCCAGCAGTCTTCACGACAGGGCCGTTGGCTACACCTTC | CASSLHDRAVGYTF
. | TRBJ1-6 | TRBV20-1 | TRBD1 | TGCAGTGCTAGTAGGCCAGACAGGGGGTTTTCACCCCTCCACTTT | CSASRPDRGFSPLHF
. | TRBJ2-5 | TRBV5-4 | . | TGTGCCAGCAGCCCGAGGGCCAGGGGTCGAGAGACCCAGTACTTC | CASSPRARGRETQYF
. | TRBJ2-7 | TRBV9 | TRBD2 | TGTGCCAGCAGCGTAAGGGAGGGAAACTCCTACGAGCAGTACTTC | CASSVREGNSYEQYF
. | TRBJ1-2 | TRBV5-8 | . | TGTGCCAGCAGCTTGGGACAGGCCCCCCTCACCAGTGGCTACACCTTC | CASSLGQAPLTSGYTF
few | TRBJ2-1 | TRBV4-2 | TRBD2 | TGTGCCAGCAGCCAAGAGAGGGGGGCTAGCGGGAGCCGACATGAGCAGTTCTTC | CASSQERGASGSRHEQFF
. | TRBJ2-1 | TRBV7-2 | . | TGTGCCAGCAGCTTAGACAGGGTAGGTGATGAGCAGTTCTTC | CASSLDRVGDEQFF
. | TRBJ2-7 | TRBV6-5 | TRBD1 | TGTGCCAGCAGCTATGGGACAGACTACGAGCAGTACTTC | CASSYGTDYEQYF
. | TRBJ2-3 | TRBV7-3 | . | TGTGCCAGCGGCAGCGCAGATACGCAGTATTTT | CASGSADTQYF
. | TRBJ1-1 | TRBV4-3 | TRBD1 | TGCGCCAGCAGCCAAGATCTAGGGACAGGGGCGGTAGACACTGAAGCTTTCTTT | CASSQDLGTGAVDTEAFF
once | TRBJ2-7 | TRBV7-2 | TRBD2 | TGTGCCAGCAGCCCCGCTAGCGGGAGCCGAAGGGAGTACTTC | CASSPASGSRREYF
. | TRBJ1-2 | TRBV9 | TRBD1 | TGTGCCAGCAGCACCGGGACAGTTTTCAACTATGGCTACACCTTC | CASSTGTVFNYGYTF
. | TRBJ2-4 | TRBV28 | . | TGTGCCAGCAGTTTCCGCGGTCTAGCCAAAAACATTCAGTACTTC | CASSFRGLAKNIQYF
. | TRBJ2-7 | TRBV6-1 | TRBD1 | TGTGCCAGCAGTCCCGGACAGGGGGCGGGGGAGCAGTACTTC | CASSPGQGAGEQYF
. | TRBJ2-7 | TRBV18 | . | TGTGCCAGCTCACCATCCAGACAGAGCTCCTACGAGCAGTACTTC | CASSPSRQSSYEQYF
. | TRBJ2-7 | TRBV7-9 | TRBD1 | TGTGCCAGCAGCTTAGGTACAGGGGACATCGAGCAGTACTTC | CASSLGTGDIEQYF
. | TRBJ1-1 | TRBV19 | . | TGTGCCAGTAGTATCTCTAAGGGGGCTTTCTTT | CASSISKGAFF
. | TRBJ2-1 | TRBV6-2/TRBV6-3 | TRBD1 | TGTGCCAGCAGTTACTGGAGACAGGGAGTCTACAATGAGCAGTTCTTC | CASSYWRQGVYNEQFF
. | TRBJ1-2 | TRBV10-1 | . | TGCGCCAGCAGTTGGGAGCGTAGGTACTTC | CASSWERRYF
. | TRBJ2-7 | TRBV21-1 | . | TGTGCCAGCAGCAAAGCGGGCAGACTAAAAGGCTACGAGCAGTACTTC | CASSKAGRLKGYEQYF
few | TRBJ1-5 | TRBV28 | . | TGTGCCAGCAGTCCACCTGCGCGGGGTCAGCCCCAGCATTTT | CASSPPARGQPQHF
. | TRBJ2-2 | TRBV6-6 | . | TGTGCCAGCAGTCCCCAACTAACCGGGGAGCTGTTTTTT | CASSPQLTGELFF
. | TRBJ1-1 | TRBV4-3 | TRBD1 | TGCGCCAGCAGCCCCCGGACAGGGGGATCGAACACTGAAGCTTTCTTT | CASSPRTGGSNTEAFF
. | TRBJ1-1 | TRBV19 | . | TGTGCCAGTAGTATAGCGGACAGGAACACTGAAGCTTTCTTT | CASSIADRNTEAFF
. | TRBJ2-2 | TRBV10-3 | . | TGTGCCATCAGGAGGGGGGGTGTTAACACCGGGGAGCTGTTTTTT | CAIRRGGVNTGELFF
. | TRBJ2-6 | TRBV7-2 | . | TGTGCCAGCAGCTTAGACAGGTCTGGGGCCAACGTCCTGACTTTC | CASSLDRSGANVLTF
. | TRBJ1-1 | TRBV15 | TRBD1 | TGTGCCACCAGCAGAGATCAAGGGGGCGGGACTGAAGCTTTCTTT | CATSRDQGGGTEAFF
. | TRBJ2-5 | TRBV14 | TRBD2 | TGTGCCAGCAGCCCCCTGGGACTAGACCAAGAGACCCAGTACTTC | CASSPLGLDQETQYF
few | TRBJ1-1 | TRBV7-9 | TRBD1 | TGTGCCAGCAGCCTATCCGGACAGGGGAAGGACACTGAAGCTTTCTTT | CASSLSGQGKDTEAFF
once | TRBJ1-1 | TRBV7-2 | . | TGTGCCAGCAGCTTCCTGAGCATGAACACTGAAGCTTTCTTT | CASSFLSMNTEAFF
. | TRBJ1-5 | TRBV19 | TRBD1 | TGTGCCAGCGGGCGTAAACAGGGGTCTCAGCCCCAGCATTTT | CASGRKQGSQPQHF
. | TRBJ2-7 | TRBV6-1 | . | TGTGCCAGCAGTGAATCGTTGTCAGGGCCATACTTC | CASSESLSGPYF
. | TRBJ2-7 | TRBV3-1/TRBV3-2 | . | TGTGCCAGCAGCCAAGCTGCAGGCATCTACGAGCAGTACTTC | CASSQAAGIYEQYF
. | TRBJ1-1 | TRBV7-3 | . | TGTGCCAGCAGCTTTACAGTGAACACTGAAGCTTTCTTT | CASSFTVNTEAFF